This T cell receptor (beta chain) was documented in a study of T cells in women clearing cervical HPV infection. Study at large: Donors had HPV16-related CIN3 or worse; 2 had invasive cancer.

Points on this clone: Its matching antigen is unknown. One end of the junction does not line up with germline, which may come from a read error. Read data end 3 residues before the CDR3 end; the end is taken from the germline J gene. The sample carries other DNA sequences with the same CDR3.

The germline V gene has CDR1 KGHSH and CDR2 LQKENI. This CDR3 is 14 amino acids long. Libraries were prepared by immunoSEQ multiplex PCR; TCRdb keeps only in-frame clonotypes and omits some of them. Here the sample table reports around 46,000 clones. Whole-study findings and limits: Richness differences could reflect unmeasured T-cell content per sample.

The sequenced sample was blood buffy coat. This chain connects TRBV18 to TRBJ1-3, with TRBD1 identical over 7 bases. The clonotype was recovered from a woman between 18 and 70 years old with a cervical HPV16 infection that either progressed to CIN3+ or cleared (not recorded which). The chain's CDR3 is CASSQGARGNTIYF. The part of the CDR3 DNA that was read is TGTGCCAGCTCACAGGGGGCTCGTGGAAACACT.